The clone carrying this T cell receptor beta chain was detected a few times. Its specificity is unknown. The germline CDR1 and CDR2 sequences are MGHDK and SYGVNS. Unmatched junction bases numbered 12, after V lost 6 bases and J lost 8 bases. The CDR3 has 15 residues. These data come from a study of cytomegalovirus exposure and HLA in healthy donors. Points from the study as a whole: Many donors shared some public TCRs, even though most TCR sequences were rare.

60 Vbeta and 13 Jbeta primers were used in PCR. The data were produced by immunoSEQ multiplex PCR, yet TCRdb's version contains in-frame clones alone and is incomplete. The table has 140,000 to 150,000 clones, roughly 9.7% seen once. The source is a man aged 50-59 years in good health and CMV-seronegative. The sequencing input was PBMCs. The rearrangement uses TRBV25-1 and TRBJ1-2, with 10 bases lining up with TRBD1. Here the CDR3 reads CASRQSGQGDKGYTF. The CDR3 nucleotides are TGTGCCAGCAGACAATCTGGACAGGGGGATAAGGGCTACACCTTC.